These 29 T cell receptor beta chains share one sample of origin, sequenced in a study of tumor-infiltrating lymphocytes in oesophageal squamous cell carcinoma. TCRdb reanalysed the PCR reads using MiXCR and keeps one entry per CDR3 protein. The top ten clones hold 17% of a sample with around 6,400 distinct CDR3 sequences, more than 14% of them seen once. Sequencing used esophageal tumor tissue. These receptors originate from a male donor with esophageal squamous cell carcinoma.

Concerning this clonotype itself: This CDR3 fails to terminate in the conserved phenylalanine or tryptophan, so it likely reflects a read error. The DNA is omitted, as the CDR3 cannot be located on it reliably, and the CDR3 follows TCRdb's listing. The rearrangement joins TRBV7-3 to TRBJ2-1; the D call in the table, TRBD1, was not verified against the DNA. The germline V gene has CDR1 SGHTA and CDR2 FQGTGA. The CDR3 contains 15 residues when both ends are counted. CDR3 in amino acids: CASSLPGWSEQYFGS.

The rearrangement links TRBV11-3 to TRBJ1-2; no reliable D call. Germline V gene data show CDR1 as SGHNT and CDR2 as YENEEA. The V end was cut by 0 bases, the J end by 8 bases, with 10 bases between. The CDR3 contains 13 residues. CDR3: CASSLDLDGGYTF. The CDR3 bases are TGTGCCAGCAGCTTAGATCTTGACGGCGGCTACACCTTC.

The chain combines TRBV19 with TRBJ1-2; TRBD1 matches at 7 bases. Unmatched junction bases numbered 19, after V lost 5 bases and J lost 7 bases. The CDR3 runs to 17 residues. Germline V gene data show CDR1 as LNHDA and CDR2 as SQIVND (reference sequence). The CDR3 sequence is CASSPRQGGIYFGGYTF. In DNA form, the CDR3 reads TGTGCCAGTAGTCCCCGACAGGGAGGAATTTATTTCGGTGGCTACACCTTC.

Many counts were recorded for this clonotype. Given a much more abundant clone one base away, this may be a read error. The rearrangement links TRBV7-3 to TRBJ2-5, with 10 positions matching TRBD2. The CDR3 totals 15 residues. The ends lost 5 bases at V and 11 bases at J; junction bases unmatched: 14. Germline V lookup: CDR1 SGHTA, CDR2 FQGTGA. This CDR3 is CASSAPGLAYNEQYF. The DNA for the CDR3 is TGTGCCAGCAGCGCACCGGGACTAGCGTACAATGAGCAGTACTTC. The full variable domain, its missing parts supplied by reference TRBV7-3 and TRBJ2-5, is GAGVSQTPSNKVTEKGKYVELRCDPISGHTALYWYRQSLGQGPEFLIYFQGTGAADDSGLPNDRFFAVRPEGSVSTLKIQRTERGDSAVYLCASSAPGLAYNEQYFGPGTRLLVL.

Many counts were recorded for this clonotype. This chain connects TRBV5-4 to TRBJ2-4, with 10 bases that match TRBD2. The J call is doubtful: the DNA matches TRBJ2-7 better. This CDR3 is 15 amino acids long. Germline V gene data show CDR1 as SGHNT and CDR2 as YYREEE (reference sequence). DNA of the CDR3: TGTGCCAGCAGCTTGGCCAGCGGGGGGGCCTTCGAGCAGTACTTC. It translates to CASSLASGGAFEQYF.

In this sample, this clonotype turned up many times. The chain links TRBV24-1 to TRBJ2-7; TRBD1 matches 8 bases. The CDR3 is 15 amino acids. V was pared by 2 bases and J by 3 bases, with 5 bases of the junction left unmatched. Germline CDR1 KGHDR, CDR2 SFDVKD. CDR3 residues: CATSDSTGAFYEQYF. CDR3 bases: TGTGCCACCAGTGATTCGACAGGGGCCTTCTACGAGCAGTACTTC.

This clonotype was counted at least ten times. CDR3 region: CASSPVGERAFF. The CDR3 DNA reads as TGTGCCAGCTCACCAGTTGGGGAGAGAGCTTTCTTT. V and J are TRBV18 and TRBJ1-1; no definite D call. This CDR3 comprises 12 residues. Germline CDR1 and CDR2: KGHSH and LQKENI. V was trimmed by 2 bases and J by 10 bases, leaving 11 bases between them.

This clonotype was recorded many times. The chain is built from TRBV6-4 and TRBJ2-3; D gene unclear. Germline V gene lookup returns CDR1 MRHNA and CDR2 SNTAGT. V was clipped by 0 bases and J by 2 bases, with 9 bases between them. CDR3 length equals 15 residues. This chain's CDR3 is CASSDSPQNTDTQYF. The CDR3 nucleotides read TGTGCCAGCAGTGACTCCCCCCAAAACACAGATACGCAGTATTTT.

This clonotype was observed many times. V is TRBV6-6 and J is TRBJ1-3, with TRBD1 matching 9 bases. V lost 4 bases, J lost 2 bases, and 12 bases stayed unmatched. Per germline, CDR1 MNHNY and CDR2 SVGAGI (reference sequence). The CDR3 is 18 residues long. The CDR3 sequence is CASSLDRGFGMAGNTIYF. The DNA for the CDR3 is TGTGCCAGCAGTTTGGACAGGGGCTTCGGCATGGCTGGAAACACCATATATTTT.

This clonotype was seen many times. The chain recombines TRBV5-4 with TRBJ2-3; 8 bases match TRBD1. The V gene's germline CDR1 is SGHNT and CDR2 YYREEE (reference sequence). The length of the CDR3 is 16 residues. J was trimmed by 0 bases and V by 4 bases; bases with no gene match: 7. This chain's CDR3 is CASSPPGQVSTDTQYF. CDR3 in DNA: TGTGCCAGCAGCCCGCCGGGACAGGTGAGCACAGATACGCAGTATTTT.

Turning to this clonotype: One base away lies a much larger clone, so this may be a sequencing read error. The rearrangement links TRBV6-4 to TRBJ2-5; 12 positions match TRBD2. With 4 bases clipped from V and 11 bases from J, the junction kept 14 bases outside the gene matches. CDR3 length equals 16 residues. Germline lookup yields CDR1 MRHNA and CDR2 SNTAGT. In DNA form, the CDR3 reads TGTGCCAGCAGTGCTCAGACTAGCGGGGGCGGTTCTGAGCAGTACTTC. Residues: CASSAQTSGGGSEQYF.

This clonotype has ten or more counts. The gene calls are TRBV2 and TRBJ2-3; 7 bases agree with TRBD2. Germline CDR1 SNHLY, CDR2 FYNNEI. The CDR3 runs to 15 residues. With V trimmed by 6 bases and J by 5 bases, 11 bases remained unmatched. The CDR3 is CASSRLGGGGDTQYF. Written as DNA, the CDR3 is TGTGCCAGCAGCCGACTTGGGGGGGGAGGAGATACGCAGTATTTT.

The sample holds many counts of this clonotype. The missing conserved phenylalanine or tryptophan at the end of this CDR3 makes a read error likely. The limits of the CDR3 on the DNA are not certain, so only TCRdb's listed CDR3 is given. CDR3: CASSLGSDRS. The chain uses TRBV7-9 and TRBJ2-5. The CDR3 has 10 residues if both end residues are counted. Per the germline V gene, CDR1 is SEHNR and CDR2 is FQNEAQ (reference sequence).

Many counts were recorded for this clonotype. J is TRBJ2-7 and V is TRBV6-8; D remains ambiguous. In germline, CDR1 is MNHGY, CDR2 SAAAGT. Trimming pared 5 bases from V and 5 bases from J, leaving 22 bases between. The CDR3 length is 16 residues. The CDR3 bases are TGTGCCAGCAGTCGCCCCCCTCATGGACCACTCCACGAGCAGTACTTC. Its translation: CASSRPPHGPLHEQYF.

This clonotype was seen ten or more times. This clone may be a read error of a much larger clone one base away. The chain carries TRBV28 and TRBJ2-5; possibly TRBD2 for D (5 bases). From germline, CDR1 is MDHEN and CDR2 SYDVKM. V shed 6 bases and J shed 11 bases, with 22 bases lying between them. The CDR3 runs to 14 residues. Written as DNA, the CDR3 is TGTGCCAGCAGATCTGGGAGTATATGGAATGAGCAGTACTTC. It specifies CASRSGSIWNEQYF. Based on the CDR3 plus reference TRBV28 and TRBJ2-5, the full variable domain is DVKVTQSSRYLVKRTGEKVFLECVQDMDHENMFWYRQDPGLGLRLIYFSYDVKMKEKGDIPEGYSVSREKKERFSLILESASTNQTSMYLCASRSGSIWNEQYFGPGTRLLVL.

Within the sample, this clonotype is medium-sized (0.01 to 0.1%). This chain uses TRBV7-3 with TRBJ1-1; the D gene is possibly TRBD1 (5 bases). The CDR3 totals 13 residues. V dropped 5 bases and J dropped 3 bases, with 10 bases sitting between them. Germline V gene data show CDR1 as SGHTA and CDR2 as FQGTGA. DNA for the CDR3: TGTGCCAGCAGCCGCAGGGTGTACACTGAAGCTTTCTTT. This codes for CASSRRVYTEAFF.

This clonotype was observed many times. The J gene is TRBJ2-3, the V gene TRBV19; no firm D call. Germline V gene sequence: CDR1 LNHDA, CDR2 SQIVND (reference sequence). V was trimmed by 7 bases and J by 4 bases, leaving 15 bases between them. This CDR3 is built from 14 residues. CDR3 region: CASNLRDYADTQYF. DNA for the CDR3: TGTGCCAGTAATCTTAGAGATTATGCAGATACGCAGTATTTT.

This clonotype was found a few times. The conserved phenylalanine or tryptophan normally closing the CDR3 is absent here, so this likely arose from a read error. No DNA is shown, since the ends of the CDR3 on it are uncertain; the CDR3 is the one TCRdb lists. The chain recombines TRBV5-6 with TRBJ2-7; the D call of TRBD1 is as the table states it, not checked on the DNA. Germline V gives CDR1 SGHDT, CDR2 YYEEEE. Including both end residues, the CDR3 is 15 amino acids long. This CDR3 reads CASSLGGTYGYTFGS.

This clonotype was observed many times. This chain joins TRBV28 and TRBJ1-6; D not certain. CDR1 is MDHEN, CDR2 SYDVKM, per germline. This CDR3 is built from 12 residues. Trimming took off 7 bases at V and 13 bases at J, with 14 bases between the two ends. The CDR3 coding sequence is TGTGCCAGCACGCCCCCCCGGGGTCCCCTCCACTTT. Its protein is CASTPPRGPLHF.

V gene TRBV3-1 combines with J gene TRBJ2-1; 7 bases match TRBD1. The J call is doubtful: the DNA matches TRBJ2-7 better. The CDR3 spans 17 residues. The germline V gene encodes CDR1 LGHDT and CDR2 YNNKEL (reference sequence). Here the CDR3 DNA reads TGTGCCAGCAGCCAACGCCATCCAGGACAGGACTCCTACGAGCAGTACTTC. Protein sequence: CASSQRHPGQDSYEQYF.

This clonotype was observed many times. The rearrangement uses TRBV19 and TRBJ2-1; 10 positions agree with TRBD2. The DNA end lines up better with TRBJ2-7; the J call may be wrong. The CDR3 contains 15 residues. Germline V gene sequence: CDR1 LNHDA, CDR2 SQIVND (reference sequence). The CDR3 bases are TGTGCCAGTAGTACCCGACTAGCGGGTACCTACGAGCAGTACTTC. Translating it yields CASSTRLAGTYEQYF.

This clonotype was detected many times. This may stem from a read error, because a much larger clone lies one nucleotide away. The chain links TRBV7-9 to TRBJ2-1; D possibly matches TRBD1 or TRBD2 (5 bases each). This CDR3 spans 13 amino acids. Trimming took 4 bases from V and 10 from J, leaving 14 bases between them. Germline V gene lookup returns CDR1 SEHNR and CDR2 FQNEAQ (reference sequence). CDR3 DNA sequence: TGTGCCAGCAGCTACTCCGGGGCCCACGAGCAGTTCTTC. As protein: CASSYSGAHEQFF.

This clonotype was seen repeatedly, ten times or more. V and J are TRBV6-1 and TRBJ1-1; D perhaps matches TRBD1 (5 bases). V lost 10 bases and J 3 bases, leaving 18 bases between the germline ends. Germline V gives CDR1 MNHNS, CDR2 SASEGT. The CDR3 length is 14 residues. CDR3 nucleotide sequence: TGTGCCACCAGAAGACAGTCATCGTACACTGAAGCTTTCTTT. It codes for CATRRQSSYTEAFF.

This rearrangement joins TRBV19 to TRBJ2-1; TRBD2 matches 11 bases. Germline V gene data show CDR1 as LNHDA and CDR2 as SQIVND (reference sequence). The V and J ends lost 2 bases and 0 bases, in that order; junction bases with no gene match: 9. The CDR3 sequence is 19 residues long. CDR3 DNA: TGTGCCAGTAGTATACTGCTAGCGGGGGGCACCAGCTCCTACAATGAGCAGTTCTTC. Encoded protein: CASSILLAGGTSSYNEQFF.

Concerning this clonotype: A read error may be the cause here, since a much bigger clone is one base away. Given the absence of the conserved phenylalanine or tryptophan at the CDR3 end, a read error is likely. This chain connects TRBV11-2 to TRBJ2-5, with 9 bases that match TRBD1. This CDR3 comprises 15 residues. The germline V gene encodes CDR1 SGHAT and CDR2 FQNNGV. The V segment lost 5 bases and the J segment 11 bases; nucleotides outside the gene matches: 15. The CDR3 protein is CASSQDRGDYNEQYS. Written as DNA, the CDR3 is TGTGCCAGCAGCCAGGACAGGGGAGACTACAATGAGCAGTACTCC.

This clonotype came up a few times. A much larger clone differs from this one at a single base, so this may be a read error. V gene TRBV6-1 combines with J gene TRBJ1-2; the match to TRBD1 covers 9 bases. The germline V gene encodes CDR1 MNHNS and CDR2 SASEGT. The CDR3 is 15 residues long. The CDR3 loop reads CASSEPDRGSHGYNF. The CDR3 nucleotides are TGTGCCAGCAGTGAACCGGACAGGGGAAGTCATGGCTACAACTTC.

The sample holds many counts of this clonotype. The V call is TRBV12-3 or TRBV12-4, the J call TRBJ1-4, with TRBD1 matching 7 bases. The CDR3 totals 13 residues. With 8 bases clipped from V and 8 bases from J, the junction kept 8 bases outside the gene matches. CDR3 in DNA: TGTGCCAGCCGACTGACAGGGCTGGAAAAACTGTTTTTT. It is translated as CASRLTGLEKLFF.

This clonotype counts as medium-sized (0.01 to 0.1%). This sequence joins TRBV6-6 and TRBJ2-1; D possibly corresponds to TRBD2 (5 bases). The V gene lost 2 bases and the J gene lost 8 bases, with 7 bases spanning the gap. CDR3 length: 12 residues. Germline V gene sequence: CDR1 MNHNY, CDR2 SVGAGI (reference sequence). The CDR3 loop reads CASSYGSHEQFF. The DNA of the CDR3 is TGTGCCAGCAGTTACGGGAGCCATGAGCAGTTCTTC.

This clonotype was detected many times. One junction end disagrees with the germline gene, perhaps due to a read error. In nucleotides, the CDR3 is TGCGCCAGCAGCCAAGAGCTCGGGGTGTATAATTCACCCCTCCACTTC. Amino acids: CASSQELGVYNSPLHF. The V call is TRBV4-1, the J call TRBJ2-5, with a tentative D call TRBD2 (5 bases). Per the germline V gene, CDR1 is MGHRA and CDR2 is YSYEKL. The CDR3 length is 16 residues.